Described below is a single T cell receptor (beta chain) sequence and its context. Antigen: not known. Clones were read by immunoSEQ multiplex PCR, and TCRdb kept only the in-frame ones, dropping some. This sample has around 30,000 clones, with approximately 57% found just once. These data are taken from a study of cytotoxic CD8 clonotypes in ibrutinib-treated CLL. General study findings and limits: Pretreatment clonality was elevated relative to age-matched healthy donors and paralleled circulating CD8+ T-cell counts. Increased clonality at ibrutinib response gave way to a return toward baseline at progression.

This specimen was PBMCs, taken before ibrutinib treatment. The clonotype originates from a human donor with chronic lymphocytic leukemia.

CDR3 bases: TGTGCCAGCAGTACACAGGGGGCGGTCTATAATTCACCCCTCCACTTT. As protein: CASSTQGAVYNSPLHF. V usage is TRBV25-1 and J usage is TRBJ1-6; 9 bases are a match to TRBD1. Trimming removed 5 bases from V and 3 bases from J; junction bases left unmatched: 5. CDR1 is MGHDK, CDR2 SYGVNS, per germline. The CDR3 is made up of 16 amino acids. The variable domain in full, with the rest retrieved from reference TRBV25-1 and TRBJ1-6, is EADIYQTPRYLVIGTGKKITLECSQTMGHDKMYWYQQDPGMELHLIHYSYGVNSTEKGDLSSESTVSRIRTEHFPLTLESARPSHTSQYLCASSTQGAVYNSPLHFGNGTRLTVT.